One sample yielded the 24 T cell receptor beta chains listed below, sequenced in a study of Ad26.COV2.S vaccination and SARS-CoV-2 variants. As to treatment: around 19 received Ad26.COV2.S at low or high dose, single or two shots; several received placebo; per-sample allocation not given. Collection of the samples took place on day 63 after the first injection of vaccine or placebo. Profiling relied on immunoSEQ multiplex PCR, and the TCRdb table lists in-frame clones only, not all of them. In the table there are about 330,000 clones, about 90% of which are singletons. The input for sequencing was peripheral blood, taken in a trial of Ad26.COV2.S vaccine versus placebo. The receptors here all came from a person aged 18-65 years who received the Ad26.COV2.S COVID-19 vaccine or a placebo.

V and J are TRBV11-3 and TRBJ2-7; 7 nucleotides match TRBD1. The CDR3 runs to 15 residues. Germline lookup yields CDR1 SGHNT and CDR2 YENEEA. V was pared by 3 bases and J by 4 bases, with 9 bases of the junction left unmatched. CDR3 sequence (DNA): TGTGCCAGCAGCTTTCAGAACAGGGGAAAGTACGAGCAGTACTTC. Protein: CASSFQNRGKYEQYF.

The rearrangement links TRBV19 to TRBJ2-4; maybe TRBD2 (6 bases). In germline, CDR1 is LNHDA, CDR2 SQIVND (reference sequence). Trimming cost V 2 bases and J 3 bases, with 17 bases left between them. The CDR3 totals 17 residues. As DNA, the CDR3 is TGTGCCAGTAGTATACGGCAAGACCTTAGCGGCAAAAACATTCAGTACTTC. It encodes CASSIRQDLSGKNIQYF.

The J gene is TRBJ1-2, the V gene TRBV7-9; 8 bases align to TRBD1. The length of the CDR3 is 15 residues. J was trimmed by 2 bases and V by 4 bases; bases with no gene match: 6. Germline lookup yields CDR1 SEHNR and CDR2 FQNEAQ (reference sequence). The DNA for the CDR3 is TGTGCCAGCAGCTACTCAGGGGGCGGGAACTATGGCTACACCTTC. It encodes CASSYSGGGNYGYTF. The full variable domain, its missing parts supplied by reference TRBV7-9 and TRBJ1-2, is DTGVSQNPRHKITKRGQNVTFRCDPISEHNRLYWYRQTLGQGPEFLTYFQNEAQLEKSRLLSDRFSAERPKGSFSTLEIQRTEQGDSAMYLCASSYSGGGNYGYTFGSGTRLTVV.

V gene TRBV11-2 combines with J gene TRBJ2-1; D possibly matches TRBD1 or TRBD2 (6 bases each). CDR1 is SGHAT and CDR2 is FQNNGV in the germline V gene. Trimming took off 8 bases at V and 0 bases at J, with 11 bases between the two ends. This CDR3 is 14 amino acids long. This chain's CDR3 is CASLGGSSYNEQFF. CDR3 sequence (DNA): TGTGCCAGCTTAGGGGGGAGCTCCTACAATGAGCAGTTCTTC.

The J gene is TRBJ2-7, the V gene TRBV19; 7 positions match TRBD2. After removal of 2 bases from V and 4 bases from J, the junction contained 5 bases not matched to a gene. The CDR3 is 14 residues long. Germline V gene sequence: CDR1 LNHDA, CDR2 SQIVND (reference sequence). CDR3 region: CASSIPTSRYEQYF. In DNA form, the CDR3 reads TGTGCCAGTAGTATACCGACTAGCCGATACGAGCAGTACTTC.

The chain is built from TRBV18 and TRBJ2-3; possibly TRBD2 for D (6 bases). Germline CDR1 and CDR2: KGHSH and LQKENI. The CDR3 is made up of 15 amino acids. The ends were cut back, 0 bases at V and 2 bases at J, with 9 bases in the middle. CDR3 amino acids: CASSPPGGYTDTQYF. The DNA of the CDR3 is TGTGCCAGCTCACCACCCGGGGGTTACACAGATACGCAGTATTTT.

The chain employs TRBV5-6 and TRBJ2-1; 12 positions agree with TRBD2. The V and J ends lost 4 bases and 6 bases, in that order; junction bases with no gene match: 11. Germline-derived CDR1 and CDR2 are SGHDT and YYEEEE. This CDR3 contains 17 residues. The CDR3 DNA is TGTGCCAGCAGCCGCAACCCGGGACTAGCGGGTGTCAATGAGCAGTTCTTC. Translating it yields CASSRNPGLAGVNEQFF.

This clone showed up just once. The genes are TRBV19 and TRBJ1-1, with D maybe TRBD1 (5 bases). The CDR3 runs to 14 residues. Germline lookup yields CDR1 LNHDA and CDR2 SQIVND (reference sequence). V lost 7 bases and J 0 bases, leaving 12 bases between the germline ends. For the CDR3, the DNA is TGTGCCAGTACAGCAGGGAATTTGAACACTGAAGCTTTCTTT. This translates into CASTAGNLNTEAFF.

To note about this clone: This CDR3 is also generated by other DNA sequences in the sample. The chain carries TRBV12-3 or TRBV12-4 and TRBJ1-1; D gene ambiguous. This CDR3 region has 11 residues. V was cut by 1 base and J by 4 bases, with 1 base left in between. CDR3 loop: CASSLGTEAFF. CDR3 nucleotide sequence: TGTGCCAGCAGTTTAGGCACTGAAGCTTTCTTT.

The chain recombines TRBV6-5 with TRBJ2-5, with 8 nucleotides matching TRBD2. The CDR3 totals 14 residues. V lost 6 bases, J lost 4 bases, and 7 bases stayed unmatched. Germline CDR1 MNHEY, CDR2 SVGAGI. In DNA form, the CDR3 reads TGTGCCAGCAGCCCGGGACTAGGGGTAGAGACCCAGTACTTC. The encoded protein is CASSPGLGVETQYF.

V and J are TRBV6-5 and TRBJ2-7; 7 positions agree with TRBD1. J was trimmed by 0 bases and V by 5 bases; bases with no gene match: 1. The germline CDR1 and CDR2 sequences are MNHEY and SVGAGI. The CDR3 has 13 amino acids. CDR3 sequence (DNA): TGTGCCAGCAGTCGACAGGGCTCCTACGAGCAGTACTTC. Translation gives CASSRQGSYEQYF.

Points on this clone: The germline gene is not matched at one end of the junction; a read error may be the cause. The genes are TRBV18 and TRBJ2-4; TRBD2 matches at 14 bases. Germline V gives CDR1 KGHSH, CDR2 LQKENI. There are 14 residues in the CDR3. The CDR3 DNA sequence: TGTGCCAGTATGGGACTAGCGGGGGAGCGCGATCCTCACTTC. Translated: CASMGLAGERDPHF.

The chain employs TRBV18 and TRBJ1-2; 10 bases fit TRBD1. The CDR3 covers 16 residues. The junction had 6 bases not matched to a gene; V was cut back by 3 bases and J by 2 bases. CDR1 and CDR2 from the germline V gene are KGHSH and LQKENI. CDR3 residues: CASSPETGGANYGYTF. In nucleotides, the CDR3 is TGTGCCAGCTCACCCGAGACAGGGGGCGCAAACTATGGCTACACCTTC.

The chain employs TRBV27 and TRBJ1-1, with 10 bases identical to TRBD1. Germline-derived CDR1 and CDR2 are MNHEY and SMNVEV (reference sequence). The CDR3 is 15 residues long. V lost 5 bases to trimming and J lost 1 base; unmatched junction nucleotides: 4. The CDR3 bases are TGTGCCAGCAGTAAATGGACAGGGGGGAACACTGAAGCTTTCTTT. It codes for CASSKWTGGNTEAFF.

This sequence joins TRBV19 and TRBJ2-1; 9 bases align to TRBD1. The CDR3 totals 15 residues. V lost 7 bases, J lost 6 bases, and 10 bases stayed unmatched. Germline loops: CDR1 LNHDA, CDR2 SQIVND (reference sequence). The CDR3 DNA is TGTGCCAGTACCCAGGACAGGGGCCTCCCCAATGAGCAGTTCTTC. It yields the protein CASTQDRGLPNEQFF.

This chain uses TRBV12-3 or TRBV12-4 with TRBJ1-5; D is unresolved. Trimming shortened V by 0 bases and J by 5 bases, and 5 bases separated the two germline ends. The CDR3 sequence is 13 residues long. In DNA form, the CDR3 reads TGTGCCAGCAGTTTAGCGCTGGATCAGCCCCAGCATTTT. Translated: CASSLALDQPQHF.

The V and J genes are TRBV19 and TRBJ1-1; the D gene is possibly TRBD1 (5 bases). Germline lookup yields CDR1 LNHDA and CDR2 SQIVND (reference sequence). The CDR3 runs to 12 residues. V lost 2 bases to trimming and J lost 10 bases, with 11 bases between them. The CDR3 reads CASSILAGGAFF. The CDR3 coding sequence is TGTGCCAGTAGTATATTGGCGGGGGGAGCTTTCTTT. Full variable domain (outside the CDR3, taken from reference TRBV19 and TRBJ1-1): DGGITQSPKYLFRKEGQNVTLSCEQNLNHDAMYWYRQDPGQGLRLIYYSQIVNDFQKGDIAEGYSVSREKKESFPLTVTSAQKNPTAFYLCASSILAGGAFFGQGTRLTVV.

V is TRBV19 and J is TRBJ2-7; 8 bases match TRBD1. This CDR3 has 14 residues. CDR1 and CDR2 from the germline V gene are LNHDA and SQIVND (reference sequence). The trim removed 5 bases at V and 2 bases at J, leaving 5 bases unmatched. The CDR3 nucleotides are TGTGCCAGTAGTTTCCGGGACAGGACCTACGAGCAGTACTTC. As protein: CASSFRDRTYEQYF.

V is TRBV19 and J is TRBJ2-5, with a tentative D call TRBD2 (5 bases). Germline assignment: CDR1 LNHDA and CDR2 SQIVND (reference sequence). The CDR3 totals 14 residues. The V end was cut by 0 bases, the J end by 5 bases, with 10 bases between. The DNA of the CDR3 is TGTGCCAGTAGTATAGATCGCCCGGGGGAGACCCAGTACTTC. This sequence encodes CASSIDRPGETQYF. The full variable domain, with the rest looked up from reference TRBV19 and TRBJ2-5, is DGGITQSPKYLFRKEGQNVTLSCEQNLNHDAMYWYRQDPGQGLRLIYYSQIVNDFQKGDIAEGYSVSREKKESFPLTVTSAQKNPTAFYLCASSIDRPGETQYFGPGTRLLVL.

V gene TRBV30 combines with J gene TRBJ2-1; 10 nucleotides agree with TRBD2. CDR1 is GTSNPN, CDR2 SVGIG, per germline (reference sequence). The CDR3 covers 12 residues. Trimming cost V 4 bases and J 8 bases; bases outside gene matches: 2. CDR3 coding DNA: TGTGCCTGGACTAGCGGGAGCGATGAGCAGTTCTTC. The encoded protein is CAWTSGSDEQFF.

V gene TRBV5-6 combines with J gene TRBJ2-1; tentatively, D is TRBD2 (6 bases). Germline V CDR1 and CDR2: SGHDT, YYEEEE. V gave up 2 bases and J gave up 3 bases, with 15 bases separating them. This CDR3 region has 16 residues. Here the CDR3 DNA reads TGTGCCAGCAGCTTTCGGTTAATAGCGGACTACAATGAGCAGTTCTTC. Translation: CASSFRLIADYNEQFF.

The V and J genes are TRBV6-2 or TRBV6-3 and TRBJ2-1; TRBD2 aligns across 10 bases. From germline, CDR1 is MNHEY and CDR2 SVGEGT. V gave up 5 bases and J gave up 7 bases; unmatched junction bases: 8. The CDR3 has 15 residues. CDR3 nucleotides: TGTGCCAGCAGTCCGGGACTAGCGATATTGAATGAGCAGTTCTTC. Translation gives CASSPGLAILNEQFF.

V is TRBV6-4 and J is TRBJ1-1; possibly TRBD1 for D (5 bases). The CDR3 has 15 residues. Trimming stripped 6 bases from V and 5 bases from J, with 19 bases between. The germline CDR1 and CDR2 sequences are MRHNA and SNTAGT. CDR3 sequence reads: CASRSGQGLKTEAFF. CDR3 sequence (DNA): TGTGCCAGCAGAAGCGGTCAGGGACTTAAGACTGAAGCTTTCTTT.

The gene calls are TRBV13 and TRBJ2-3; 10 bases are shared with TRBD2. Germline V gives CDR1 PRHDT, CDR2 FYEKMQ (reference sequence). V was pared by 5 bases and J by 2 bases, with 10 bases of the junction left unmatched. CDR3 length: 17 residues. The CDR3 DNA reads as TGTGCCAGCAGCCAAACGGGACTAGCGACGCTCACAGATACGCAGTATTTT. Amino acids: CASSQTGLATLTDTQYF.